These T cell receptor beta chains were read from a single sample in a study of T cells after posttransplantation cyclophosphamide. Sequencing used immunoSEQ multiplex PCR; TCRdb keeps in-frame clones, though not all of them. The sample has roughly 15,000 clones; 65% to 85% are singletons. Here the sequenced sample was PBMCs, taken approximately 64 weeks after allogeneic stem cell transplant with calcineurin inhibitor and methotrexate. Source of these receptors: a male patient between 25 and 39 years old who received an allogeneic stem cell transplant from an unrelated donor, was CMV-positive, and had acute and chronic GVHD. These T cells may partly come from the graft donor. Both conserved end residues are part of each CDR3. Fields, in order: J gene, V gene, CDR3 protein.

j_call: TRBJ1-5
v_call: TRBV7-9
cdr3_aa: CASSSWGQGSDQPQHF

j_call: TRBJ2-2
v_call: TRBV21-1
cdr3_aa: CASSKVGEATGELFF

j_call: TRBJ2-3
v_call: TRBV9
cdr3_aa: CASSPGTDTQYF

j_call: TRBJ2-5
v_call: TRBV7-2
cdr3_aa: CASSLVVGGETQYF

j_call: TRBJ2-6
v_call: TRBV19
cdr3_aa: CASSMDGISGANVLTF

j_call: TRBJ1-1
v_call: TRBV10-3
cdr3_aa: CAISDQGTGGTEAFF

j_call: TRBJ2-3
v_call: TRBV30
cdr3_aa: CAWSRTSGRDTQYF

j_call: TRBJ1-1
v_call: TRBV5-4
cdr3_aa: CASAEGAAMNTEAFF

j_call: TRBJ1-5
v_call: TRBV7-9
cdr3_aa: CASPRSNQPQHF

j_call: TRBJ2-6
v_call: TRBV7-3
cdr3_aa: CASSDVGGAGANVLTF

j_call: TRBJ1-1
v_call: TRBV5-6
cdr3_aa: CASRKANRDEAFF

j_call: TRBJ2-7
v_call: TRBV15
cdr3_aa: CATSTSTRASGRHEQYF

j_call: TRBJ1-1
v_call: TRBV6-1
cdr3_aa: CASTKTADRITEAFF

j_call: TRBJ1-5
v_call: TRBV18
cdr3_aa: CASSPSSRGNQPQHF

j_call: TRBJ1-1
v_call: TRBV6-1
cdr3_aa: CASSDMWGSTEAFF

j_call: TRBJ1-6
v_call: TRBV7-9
cdr3_aa: CASSFSDSPLHF

j_call: TRBJ1-5
v_call: TRBV12-5
cdr3_aa: CASGLVIGVDGSQPQHF